The table lists the clone carrying this T cell receptor (beta chain) with many counts. What it binds is unknown. The sample is drawn from a study of Graves' ophthalmopathy and Graves' hyperthyroidism. As for the study in general: At the time of initial diagnosis and before any treatment, peripheral blood was collected. Study-level findings and limits: Ophthalmopathy cases were distinguished from stable hyperthyroidism by a 13-signature model, reaching around 88% sensitivity and roughly 81% specificity. Its predictions of ophthalmopathy progression gave the model almost 71% sensitivity and approximately 72% specificity. The majority of expanded thyroid clonotypes above 0.001 frequency also occurred in blood.

The ends lost 4 bases at V and 4 bases at J; junction bases unmatched: 6. The CDR3 covers 14 residues. Transcripts of RNA were the source for amplifying TCR beta CDR3 regions. The first round was an RT-PCR with HTBI primers, and the second round was a multiplex PCR. TCRdb reprocessed the multiplex PCR reads via MiXCR and lists one record per CDR3 protein. The sample records some 350,000 distinct CDR3 sequences, approximately 18% being singletons. Sequenced: peripheral blood. The TCR originated in an adult woman with stable Graves' hyperthyroidism. The genes are TRBV12-3 or TRBV12-4 and TRBJ2-5, with 7 bases aligning to TRBD2. The CDR3: CASSSGLVPETQYF. The CDR3 DNA sequence: TGTGCCAGCAGTTCCGGACTAGTCCCAGAGACCCAGTACTTC.